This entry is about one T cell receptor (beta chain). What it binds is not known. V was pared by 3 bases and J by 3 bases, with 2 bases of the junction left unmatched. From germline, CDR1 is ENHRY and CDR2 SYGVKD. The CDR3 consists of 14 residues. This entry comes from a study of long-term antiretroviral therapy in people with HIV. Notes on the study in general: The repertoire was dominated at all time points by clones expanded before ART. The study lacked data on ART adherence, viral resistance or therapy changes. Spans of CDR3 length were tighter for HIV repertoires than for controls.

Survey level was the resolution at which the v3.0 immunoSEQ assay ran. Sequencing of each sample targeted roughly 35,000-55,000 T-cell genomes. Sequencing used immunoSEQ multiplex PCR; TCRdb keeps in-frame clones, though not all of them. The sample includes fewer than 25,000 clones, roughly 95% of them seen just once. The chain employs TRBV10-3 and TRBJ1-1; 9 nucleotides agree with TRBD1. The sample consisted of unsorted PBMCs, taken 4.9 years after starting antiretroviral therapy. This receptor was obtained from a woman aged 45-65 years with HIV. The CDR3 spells CAISDGTGYTEAFF. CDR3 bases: TGTGCCATCAGTGACGGGACAGGGTACACTGAAGCTTTCTTT.